This TCR beta chain was observed in a study of shared clonotypes between healthy human individuals. Study outcomes and limitations: With a handful of donors compared, around 5.4% of naive CD4 clonotypes were shared.

The CDR3 extends over 13 amino acids. The ends were cut back, 4 bases at V and 7 bases at J, with 14 bases in the middle. The germline CDR1 and CDR2 sequences are SNHLY and FYNNEI. Profiled with immunoSEQ multiplex PCR; TCRdb holds only in-frame clones, not every one. The sample consists of roughly 300,000 clones, roughly 87% of them appearing once. For this clone: Its cognate antigen is unknown.

What was sequenced was memory CD8+ T cells sorted from blood. The subset is: CD45RO+ cells pooled with CCR7-negative TemRA cells. The sequence was collected from a man between 18 and 35 years old in good health. This chain connects TRBV2 to TRBJ2-7, with a tentative D call TRBD1 (6 bases). DNA for the CDR3: TGTGCCAGCAGTGCATCAGGGGATGGGGAGCAGTACTTC. Its translation: CASSASGDGEQYF.